Listed below are T cell receptor beta chains from one sample, sequenced in a study of cytomegalovirus exposure and HLA in healthy donors. Measured with immunoSEQ multiplex PCR; TCRdb has only the in-frame clones, and not every one. This table holds approximately 200,000 clones, roughly 74% found once. The sample consisted of PBMCs. The origin of the receptors is a woman aged 25 to 39 in good health and CMV-seropositive. CDR3s include the opening cysteine and the closing phenylalanine or tryptophan. The D gene is left open where the match is weak. Expanded clones are given a class, and other clones once, few, many or no size at all.

cdr3_nt: TGTGCCATCAGTGAGTCGGGGGCCACAGATACGCAGTATTTT
cdr3_aa: CAISESGATDTQYF
d_call: NA
cdr3_length: 14
v_call: TRBV10-3
j_call: TRBJ2-3
clone_size: NA

cdr3_nt: TGTGCCAGCAGCTTAGCGAGTGCGAACACCGGGGAGCTGTTTTTT
cdr3_aa: CASSLASANTGELFF
d_call: NA
cdr3_length: 15
v_call: TRBV7-8
j_call: TRBJ2-2
clone_size: NA

cdr3_nt: TGCGCCAGCCAGAAGTCAGGGACCGGGGAGCTGTTTTTT
cdr3_aa: CASQKSGTGELFF
d_call: NA
cdr3_length: 13
v_call: TRBV23-1
j_call: TRBJ2-2
clone_size: NA

cdr3_nt: TGTGCCATCAGATCACAGGGGGCTGGAACCGGGGAGCTGTTTTTT
cdr3_aa: CAIRSQGAGTGELFF
d_call: TRBD1
cdr3_length: 15
v_call: TRBV10-3
j_call: TRBJ2-2
clone_size: NA

cdr3_nt: TGTGCCAGCATGCGGGGCGGGAACTCCTACGAGCAGTACTTC
cdr3_aa: CASMRGGNSYEQYF
d_call: NA
cdr3_length: 14
v_call: TRBV6-6
j_call: TRBJ2-7
clone_size: NA

cdr3_nt: TGTGCCAGCAGCTTAGCCGCAGGGGGAGCGTACGAGCAGTACTTC
cdr3_aa: CASSLAAGGAYEQYF
d_call: TRBD1
cdr3_length: 15
v_call: TRBV11-3
j_call: TRBJ2-7
clone_size: NA

cdr3_nt: TGTGCCAGCAGCTTAGTTCGGGACAGGGCCGATACGCAGTATTTT
cdr3_aa: CASSLVRDRADTQYF
d_call: TRBD1
cdr3_length: 15
v_call: TRBV11-2
j_call: TRBJ2-3
clone_size: NA

cdr3_nt: TGTGCCAGCAGTAGGACAGGGGACACTGAAGCTTTCTTT
cdr3_aa: CASSRTGDTEAFF
d_call: TRBD1
cdr3_length: 13
v_call: TRBV6-5
j_call: TRBJ1-1
clone_size: NA

cdr3_nt: TGTGCCAGCAGCTTGGAACTAGTAACAGATACGCAGTATTTT
cdr3_aa: CASSLELVTDTQYF
d_call: NA
cdr3_length: 14
v_call: TRBV5-8
j_call: TRBJ2-3
clone_size: NA

cdr3_nt: TGTGCCAGCAGTCCCCGACAGGAAAGAGGGGGCGCGGCTTTCTTT
cdr3_aa: CASSPRQERGGAAFF
d_call: TRBD1
cdr3_length: 15
v_call: TRBV27
j_call: TRBJ1-1
clone_size: NA

cdr3_nt: TGTGCCAGCAGCTTGGTTTCTAGCGGCTACGAGCAGTACTTC
cdr3_aa: CASSLVSSGYEQYF
d_call: TRBD2
cdr3_length: 14
v_call: TRBV5-4
j_call: TRBJ2-7
clone_size: NA

cdr3_nt: TGTGCCAGCGAAGTCAGGTATGCGCGGGGGGAGACCCCAGATACGCAGTATTTT
cdr3_aa: CASEVRYARGETPDTQYF
d_call: NA
cdr3_length: 18
v_call: TRBV21-1
j_call: TRBJ2-3
clone_size: once

cdr3_nt: TGTGCCAGCTCACTACGGGACAGGTCAATGAACACTGAAGCTTTCTTT
cdr3_aa: CASSLRDRSMNTEAFF
d_call: TRBD1
cdr3_length: 16
v_call: TRBV18
j_call: TRBJ1-1
clone_size: NA

cdr3_nt: TGTGCCAGCAGCTCACCGGGACAGGGAACCTACGAGCAGTACTTC
cdr3_aa: CASSSPGQGTYEQYF
d_call: TRBD1
cdr3_length: 15
v_call: TRBV7-8
j_call: TRBJ2-7
clone_size: NA

cdr3_nt: TGTGCCAGCAGCCAAAGCGCCCGGGATACGCAGTATTTT
cdr3_aa: CASSQSARDTQYF
d_call: NA
cdr3_length: 13
v_call: TRBV4-2
j_call: TRBJ2-3
clone_size: NA

cdr3_nt: TGCGCCAGCAGCCAAGGGGGGGGACACTATGGCTACACCTTC
cdr3_aa: CASSQGGGHYGYTF
d_call: NA
cdr3_length: 14
v_call: TRBV4-3
j_call: TRBJ1-2
clone_size: NA

cdr3_nt: TGTGCCAGCAGCCCCGGACGGACTTTGACGCAGTATTTT
cdr3_aa: CASSPGRTLTQYF
d_call: NA
cdr3_length: 13
v_call: TRBV7-3
j_call: TRBJ2-3
clone_size: few

cdr3_nt: TGTGCCAGCAGGATCCGGGGAAGCTCCTACGAGCAGTACTTC
cdr3_aa: CASRIRGSSYEQYF
d_call: NA
cdr3_length: 14
v_call: TRBV5-6
j_call: TRBJ2-7
clone_size: NA

cdr3_nt: TGTGCCAGCAGTGCATCCCGGGCTCCGGGGTACTACGAGCAGTACTTC
cdr3_aa: CASSASRAPGYYEQYF
d_call: NA
cdr3_length: 16
v_call: TRBV6-1
j_call: TRBJ2-7
clone_size: NA

cdr3_nt: TGTGCGTCGTCGAGGGGACTCGCCTCTGAACGGCAGTACTTC
cdr3_aa: CASSRGLASERQYF
d_call: NA
cdr3_length: 14
v_call: TRBV6-1
j_call: TRBJ2-7
clone_size: NA

cdr3_nt: TGCGCCAGCAGTTTTAGCGGGGGGTCCGAGACCCAGTACTTC
cdr3_aa: CASSFSGGSETQYF
d_call: TRBD2
cdr3_length: 14
v_call: TRBV5-1
j_call: TRBJ2-5
clone_size: NA

cdr3_nt: TGTGCCAGCAGTTTCTCCCGACTAGCGGGGCGGCCCACCGGGGAGCTGTTTTTT
cdr3_aa: CASSFSRLAGRPTGELFF
d_call: TRBD2
cdr3_length: 18
v_call: TRBV28
j_call: TRBJ2-2
clone_size: NA

cdr3_nt: TGTGCCGTCCAACGGGGCACTGAAGCTTTCTTT
cdr3_aa: CAVQRGTEAFF
d_call: NA
cdr3_length: 11
v_call: TRBV28
j_call: TRBJ1-1
clone_size: NA

cdr3_nt: TGCGCCAGCAGCTTACAGGGAACGGATGAAAAACTGTTTTTT
cdr3_aa: CASSLQGTDEKLFF
d_call: NA
cdr3_length: 14
v_call: TRBV5-1
j_call: TRBJ1-4
clone_size: NA

cdr3_nt: TGTGCCAGCAGCCGTACAGGATTCTATGGCTACACCTTC
cdr3_aa: CASSRTGFYGYTF
d_call: NA
cdr3_length: 13
v_call: TRBV28
j_call: TRBJ1-2
clone_size: NA

cdr3_nt: TGTGCCAGCAGCTTAGCTGGGACTAGCGGGGGTGGCGAGACCCAGTACTTC
cdr3_aa: CASSLAGTSGGGETQYF
d_call: TRBD2
cdr3_length: 17
v_call: TRBV13
j_call: TRBJ2-5
clone_size: NA

cdr3_nt: TGTGCCAGCAGCTGGACAGGGACGGGGGTTAATCAGCCCCAGCATTTT
cdr3_aa: CASSWTGTGVNQPQHF
d_call: TRBD1
cdr3_length: 16
v_call: TRBV7-2
j_call: TRBJ1-5
clone_size: NA

cdr3_nt: TGCGCCAGCAGCCAAGTTCGGGATATGAACACTGAAGCTTTCTTT
cdr3_aa: CASSQVRDMNTEAFF
d_call: NA
cdr3_length: 15
v_call: TRBV4-1
j_call: TRBJ1-1
clone_size: NA

cdr3_nt: TGTGCCAGCAGCCCCGGACAGGGAGTTGTCGATACGCAGTATTTT
cdr3_aa: CASSPGQGVVDTQYF
d_call: TRBD1
cdr3_length: 15
v_call: TRBV7-2
j_call: TRBJ2-3
clone_size: NA

cdr3_nt: TGTGCCAGCAGCCCGGGACTAGCGGTGTACAATGAGCAGTTCTTC
cdr3_aa: CASSPGLAVYNEQFF
d_call: TRBD2
cdr3_length: 15
v_call: TRBV7-9
j_call: TRBJ2-1
clone_size: once

cdr3_nt: TGTGCCAGCTCACTCACTAGGAATGAGCAGTTCTTC
cdr3_aa: CASSLTRNEQFF
d_call: NA
cdr3_length: 12
v_call: TRBV18
j_call: TRBJ2-1
clone_size: NA

cdr3_nt: TGTGCCAGCAGTTGGGGGACAGGGGTCAATTCACCCCTCCACTTT
cdr3_aa: CASSWGTGVNSPLHF
d_call: TRBD1
cdr3_length: 15
v_call: TRBV27
j_call: TRBJ1-6
clone_size: NA

cdr3_nt: TGTGCCAGCAGTCCCTGGACAGGGCAGGGCTACACCTTC
cdr3_aa: CASSPWTGQGYTF
d_call: TRBD1
cdr3_length: 13
v_call: TRBV27
j_call: TRBJ1-2
clone_size: NA

cdr3_nt: TGTGCCAGCACTCAATACAGGGGGGGACAGCCCCAGCATTTT
cdr3_aa: CASTQYRGGQPQHF
d_call: TRBD1
cdr3_length: 14
v_call: TRBV2
j_call: TRBJ1-5
clone_size: NA

cdr3_nt: TGTGCCAGCAGCTTGTCTGCGGGAGCCCCAGATACGCAGTATTTT
cdr3_aa: CASSLSAGAPDTQYF
d_call: TRBD2
cdr3_length: 15
v_call: TRBV5-6
j_call: TRBJ2-3
clone_size: NA

cdr3_nt: TGTGCCAGCAGCGTAGATTGGCAGGATACGCAGTATTTT
cdr3_aa: CASSVDWQDTQYF
d_call: NA
cdr3_length: 13
v_call: TRBV9
j_call: TRBJ2-3
clone_size: NA

cdr3_nt: TGTGCCAGCACCAGAGCAGGGGGCGCGAACACTGAAGCTTTCTTT
cdr3_aa: CASTRAGGANTEAFF
d_call: TRBD1
cdr3_length: 15
v_call: TRBV9
j_call: TRBJ1-1
clone_size: few

cdr3_nt: TGTGCCAGCAGCTTAGGAGCCGGGGAAGACACCTTC
cdr3_aa: CASSLGAGEDTF
d_call: NA
cdr3_length: 12
v_call: TRBV5-6
j_call: TRBJ1-2
clone_size: many

cdr3_nt: TGTGCCAGCAGCTTAGCCGGACTTAAAGAAGATACGCAGTATTTT
cdr3_aa: CASSLAGLKEDTQYF
d_call: NA
cdr3_length: 15
v_call: TRBV7-8
j_call: TRBJ2-3
clone_size: NA

cdr3_nt: TGTGCCAGTTTACGGGCGGGGGGAGTAGCTTTCTTT
cdr3_aa: CASLRAGGVAFF
d_call: NA
cdr3_length: 12
v_call: TRBV19
j_call: TRBJ1-1
clone_size: once

cdr3_nt: TGCGCCAGCAGCCAACGACCGGGGGAGCAGTACTTC
cdr3_aa: CASSQRPGEQYF
d_call: NA
cdr3_length: 12
v_call: TRBV4-1
j_call: TRBJ2-7
clone_size: few

cdr3_nt: TGTGCCAGCAGCTTTGCCCAGAGGAATGGCTACACCTTC
cdr3_aa: CASSFAQRNGYTF
d_call: NA
cdr3_length: 13
v_call: TRBV5-6
j_call: TRBJ1-2
clone_size: many

cdr3_nt: TGTGCCAGTTCTTTAGCCGGGGGCTACGAGCAGTACTTC
cdr3_aa: CASSLAGGYEQYF
d_call: NA
cdr3_length: 13
v_call: TRBV6-1
j_call: TRBJ2-7
clone_size: NA

cdr3_nt: TGTGCCATCGACAGGGTAGCTGAAAAACTGTTTTTT
cdr3_aa: CAIDRVAEKLFF
d_call: TRBD1
cdr3_length: 12
v_call: TRBV7-9
j_call: TRBJ1-4
clone_size: few

cdr3_nt: TGTGCCAGCAGCACCGGGACAGGCGGAGTCATTCAGTACTTC
cdr3_aa: CASSTGTGGVIQYF
d_call: TRBD1
cdr3_length: 14
v_call: TRBV7-8
j_call: TRBJ2-4
clone_size: NA

cdr3_nt: TGTGCCAGCAGCGCGGGACCCAGCGATGGCTACACCTTC
cdr3_aa: CASSAGPSDGYTF
d_call: NA
cdr3_length: 13
v_call: TRBV7-2
j_call: TRBJ1-2
clone_size: NA

cdr3_nt: TGTGCCAGCACAGCGGAGAGCTCCTACAATGAGCAGTTCTTC
cdr3_aa: CASTAESSYNEQFF
d_call: NA
cdr3_length: 14
v_call: TRBV5-4
j_call: TRBJ2-1
clone_size: once

cdr3_nt: TGTGCTAGCAGCCGCGGACCACTAGCGGGGGAAACCCAGTACTTC
cdr3_aa: CASSRGPLAGETQYF
d_call: TRBD2
cdr3_length: 15
v_call: TRBV7-7
j_call: TRBJ2-5
clone_size: once

cdr3_nt: TGTGCCAGTAGTATGGTCGGGACAGCCACAATTGAAGCTTTCTTT
cdr3_aa: CASSMVGTATIEAFF
d_call: TRBD1
cdr3_length: 15
v_call: TRBV19
j_call: TRBJ1-1
clone_size: NA

cdr3_nt: TGTGCCAGCAGCTCCGACAGAAAAGAGACCCAGTACTTC
cdr3_aa: CASSSDRKETQYF
d_call: NA
cdr3_length: 13
v_call: TRBV5-4
j_call: TRBJ2-5
clone_size: NA

cdr3_nt: TGTGCCAGCGTCGGACAGGGGGATGCTGAGGAGCAGTACTTC
cdr3_aa: CASVGQGDAEEQYF
d_call: TRBD1
cdr3_length: 14
v_call: TRBV2
j_call: TRBJ2-7
clone_size: NA

cdr3_nt: TGTGCCAGCAGTTTAGGTCTTACGGGAGGGCCGGCTGAGCAGTTCTTC
cdr3_aa: CASSLGLTGGPAEQFF
d_call: TRBD2
cdr3_length: 16
v_call: TRBV28
j_call: TRBJ2-1
clone_size: NA

cdr3_nt: TGTGCCATCAGAGAGGGCAGCGGGGGGCCGCGGTACGAGCAGTACTTC
cdr3_aa: CAIREGSGGPRYEQYF
d_call: TRBD2
cdr3_length: 16
v_call: TRBV10-3
j_call: TRBJ2-7
clone_size: NA

cdr3_nt: TGTGCCAGCAGCGTAGGTCAGGGGCCGGGGAACACTGAAGCTTTCTTT
cdr3_aa: CASSVGQGPGNTEAFF
d_call: NA
cdr3_length: 16
v_call: TRBV9
j_call: TRBJ1-1
clone_size: NA

cdr3_nt: TGTGCCAGCAGCGTTCTGGGAGAGACCTACGAGCAGTACTTC
cdr3_aa: CASSVLGETYEQYF
d_call: NA
cdr3_length: 14
v_call: TRBV9
j_call: TRBJ2-7
clone_size: NA